The 13 T cell receptor beta chains presented below share a single source sample, sequenced in a study of cytomegalovirus exposure and HLA in healthy donors. PCR primers comprised 60 Vbeta and 13 Jbeta primers. TCRdb's table, derived via immunoSEQ multiplex PCR, lists solely in-frame clones and lacks some. There are roughly 170,000 clones in the sample; less than 75% occur only once, and approximately 1.6% lies in the top ten. Material for sequencing was PBMCs. The receptor source for this set is a girl aged 10 to 17 in good health and CMV-seronegative.

The chain uses TRBV13 and TRBJ2-7, with D hard to call. This CDR3 has 14 amino acids. Germline V gene data show CDR1 as PRHDT and CDR2 as FYEKMQ (reference sequence). Trimming took off 1 base at V and 3 bases at J, with 10 bases between the two ends. In DNA, the CDR3 is TGTGCCAGCAGCTTAGTTTCTAGGAGCTACGAGCAGTACTTC. Its protein product is CASSLVSRSYEQYF.

The chain recombines TRBV9 with TRBJ2-1; 8 nucleotides align to TRBD2. Germline lookup yields CDR1 SGDLS and CDR2 YYNGEE. This CDR3 has 18 residues. V lost 4 bases, J lost 7 bases, and 19 bases stayed unmatched. The CDR3 DNA reads as TGTGCCAGCAGCTCCGTATGGAGCGGGGGTCCCTTGGGGAATGAGCAGTTCTTC. The encoded protein is CASSSVWSGGPLGNEQFF.

The chain is built from TRBV2 and TRBJ1-2; D not certain. The CDR3 has 13 residues. V was clipped by 8 bases and J by 3 bases, with 13 bases between them. CDR1 and CDR2 (germline): SNHLY, FYNNEI. The CDR3 protein is CASQREWDYGYTF. In DNA, the CDR3 is TGTGCCAGCCAGAGGGAGTGGGACTATGGCTACACCTTC.

This clone was seen more than once but under ten times. V usage is TRBV19 and J usage is TRBJ2-6, with D perhaps TRBD2 (6 bases). The CDR3 length is 17 residues. Germline values: CDR1 LNHDA, CDR2 SQIVND (reference sequence). Trimming left V 5 bases short and J 2 bases short, with 16 bases between. The CDR3 DNA follows: TGTGCCAGTAGTCAACTCTCGGGCGGGACTGGGGCCAACGTCCTGACTTTC. This encodes CASSQLSGGTGANVLTF.

This chain connects TRBV7-9 to TRBJ2-7, with 7 bases fitting TRBD1. V shed 5 bases and J 5 bases; nucleotides not matched to a gene: 9. The CDR3 has 14 residues. The germline gives CDR1 SEHNR, CDR2 FQNEAQ (reference sequence). The CDR3, as DNA: TGTGCCAGCAGCCCGACCGGGACAGCAGACGAGCAGTACTTC. Translated, it gives CASSPTGTADEQYF.

The chain has TRBV7-2 and TRBJ1-2; possibly TRBD1 for D (5 bases). The CDR3 consists of 15 residues. Between the trimmed V and J ends, which lost 1 base and 4 bases, there was a span of 13 bases. Looked up from germline, CDR1 is SGHTA and CDR2 is FQGNSA. The CDR3 DNA follows: TGTGCCAGCAGCTTAGATGGACAAAGGGGCTATGGCTACACCTTC. Translation: CASSLDGQRGYGYTF.

This clone was seen a single time. Other DNA sequences of this sample code for an identical CDR3. The chain combines TRBV15 with TRBJ1-6, with D perhaps TRBD1 (6 bases). This CDR3 region has 17 residues. Trimming stripped 0 bases from V and 10 bases from J, with 19 bases between. Germline lookup yields CDR1 LNHNV and CDR2 YYDKDF (reference sequence). For the CDR3, the DNA is TGTGCCACCAGCAGAGATTGGTCAGGGGTAGGCGACTCACCCCTCCACTTT. Its protein product is CATSRDWSGVGDSPLHF.

This sequence joins TRBV7-2 and TRBJ1-6, with D tentatively TRBD1 (5 bases). CDR3 length: 15 amino acids. Trimming removed 0 bases from V and 9 bases from J, with 12 bases in between. In germline, CDR1 is SGHTA, CDR2 FQGNSA. CDR3 coding DNA: TGTGCCAGCAGCTTAGCCCTCCCTAGGGGTTCACCCCTCCACTTT. Its translation is CASSLALPRGSPLHF. The whole variable domain, filled in from reference TRBV7-2 and TRBJ1-6, reads GAGVSQSPSNKVTEKGKDVELRCDPISGHTALYWYRQSLGQGLEFLIYFQGNSAPDKSGLPSDRFSAERTGGSVSTLTIQRTQQEDSAVYLCASSLALPRGSPLHFGNGTRLTVT.

This clone showed up just a few times. Here the CDR3 DNA reads TGCGCCAGCAGTGAGTCGGGCGGGTTCAATGAAAAACTGTTTTTT. Its protein is CASSESGGFNEKLFF. The chain is built from TRBV10-1 and TRBJ1-4; D is undetermined. This CDR3 is built from 15 residues. V was cut by 0 bases and J by 5 bases, with 10 bases left in between. The germline CDR1 and CDR2 sequences are WNHNN and SYGVQD (reference sequence).

The J gene is TRBJ1-4, the V gene TRBV7-8; TRBD1 agrees at 7 bases. Germline values: CDR1 SGHVS, CDR2 FQNEAQ. This CDR3 contains 16 residues. The V and J ends lost 5 bases and 10 bases, in that order; junction bases with no gene match: 16. The CDR3 region is CASSTRQGGVRGKLFF. The CDR3 bases are TGTGCCAGCAGCACAAGACAGGGAGGTGTCAGAGGAAAACTGTTTTTT.

The chain recombines TRBV20-1 with TRBJ1-2; a possible D gene is TRBD1 (5 bases). Germline lookup yields CDR1 DFQATT and CDR2 SNEGSKA (reference sequence). This CDR3 has 11 residues. CDR3 in amino acids: CSGPGDYGYTF. The CDR3 region has the DNA TGCAGCGGACCGGGGGACTATGGCTACACCTTC.

The rearrangement uses TRBV2 and TRBJ1-6, with TRBD1 as a possible D gene (5 bases). Looked up from germline, CDR1 is SNHLY and CDR2 is FYNNEI. This CDR3 is 14 amino acids long. V gave up 6 bases and J gave up 10 bases, with 16 bases separating them. CDR3 coding DNA: TGTGCCAGCAGCAGTTACAGGAAGGACTCACCCCTCCACTTT. Translated: CASSSYRKDSPLHF.

The chain uses TRBV7-8 and TRBJ2-5, with 12 bases fitting TRBD2. The CDR3 consists of 15 residues. Looked up from germline, CDR1 is SGHVS and CDR2 is FQNEAQ. V dropped 5 bases and J dropped 8; count of bases not matched to a gene: 9. As DNA, the CDR3 is TGTGCCAGCAGCCCTTCTTCTAGCGGGGGGGTCACCCAGTACTTC. Translated, it gives CASSPSSSGGVTQYF.